The rows below give T cell receptor beta chains drawn from one sample of a study of T cells after yellow fever vaccination. One entry per CDR3 protein, called by TCRdb with MiXCR from the 5' RACE reads. The repertoire holds around 320,000 distinct CDR3 sequences, with 3.5% to 5% as singletons. Here the sequenced sample was PBMCs, taken 15 days after the yellow fever booster vaccination. These receptors all stem from a man between 18 and 35 years old who received the YFV17D yellow fever vaccine. The CDR3 runs from the conserved cysteine through the conserved F or W.

v_gene,j_gene,CDR3aa
TRBV30,TRBJ2-5,CAWSKQESETQYF
TRBV6-6,TRBJ2-1,CASSYTPGSGGENEQFF
TRBV6-2/TRBV6-3,TRBJ2-4,CASSNSGGKAENIQYF
TRBV7-2,TRBJ1-1,CATRPFMNTEAFF
TRBV24-1,TRBJ1-3,CATSTGTAGNTIYF
TRBV2,TRBJ1-2,CASSEPPRRGYTF
TRBV20-1,TRBJ1-2,CSGEDRGVGYTF
TRBV6-2/TRBV6-3,TRBJ2-1,CASSPGGGVRIF
TRBV6-5,TRBJ1-2,CASSYSGAEGANYGYTF
TRBV12-3/TRBV12-4,TRBJ2-5,CASSSRGETQYF
TRBV11-2,TRBJ1-1,CASSLGTGGDANF
TRBV3-1,TRBJ1-2,CASSDQGISGAYGYTF
TRBV6-5,TRBJ1-6,CASSYSYRGGSPLHF
TRBV12-3/TRBV12-4,TRBJ2-1,CASRPGTVNEQFF
TRBV5-4,TRBJ1-1,CASSRDRDNTEAFF
TRBV12-3/TRBV12-4,TRBJ1-2,CASSLYYGYTF
TRBV27,TRBJ1-1,CASLVAFF
TRBV4-3,TRBJ1-5,CASSQRGSQPQHF
TRBV7-8,TRBJ2-2,CASSLVMTPGNTGELFF
TRBV4-3,TRBJ1-1,CASSRGQRTVEAFF
TRBV7-9,TRBJ1-4,CASSSEGLPNEKLFF